Shown below are 24 T cell receptor beta chains from a single sample sequenced in a study of molecular identifiers for immune sequencing clone quantification. TCRdb recomputed calls from the PCR reads with MiXCR, one row per CDR3 protein. The sample shows some 680,000 distinct CDR3 sequences, 25% of them seen only once. The sequenced sample consisted of naive CD8+ T cells from blood, with Jurkat cell RNA spiked in. Sample subset: FACS-sorted CD8+CD4-CCR7+CD45RA+ naive T cells. These receptors originate from a human donor in good health. Some libraries in this study had Jurkat cell RNA spiked in.

The chain uses TRBV19 and TRBJ2-3; the match to TRBD2 covers 7 bases. Germline V gives CDR1 LNHDA, CDR2 SQIVND (reference sequence). The CDR3 length is 15 residues. V was pared by 5 bases and J by 3 bases, with 8 bases of the junction left unmatched. This CDR3 is CASSFGGSGTDTQYF. The CDR3 DNA sequence: TGTGCCAGTAGTTTCGGGGGGAGTGGAACAGATACGCAGTATTTT.

The V gene is TRBV15, the J gene TRBJ2-1; weak D call: TRBD2 (6 bases). The CDR3 is 14 residues long. The V gene lost 1 base and the J gene lost 13 bases, with 17 bases spanning the gap. The germline V gene has CDR1 LNHNV and CDR2 YYDKDF (reference sequence). Here the CDR3 reads CATSRGDSYNKQFF. CDR3 DNA: TGTGCCACCAGCAGAGGGGACTCCTACAATAAACAGTTCTTC. Based on the CDR3 plus reference TRBV15 and TRBJ2-1, the full variable domain is DAMVIQNPRYQVTQFGKPVTLSCSQTLNHNVMYWYQQKSSQAPKLLFHYYDKDFNNEADTPDNFQSRRPNTSFCFLDIRSPGLGDTAMYLCATSRGDSYNKQFFGPGTRLTVL.

This clonotype was seen repeatedly, ten times or more. V is TRBV7-9 and J is TRBJ2-1, with 13 bases lining up with TRBD2. Germline V gives CDR1 SEHNR, CDR2 FQNEAQ (reference sequence). The CDR3 spans 15 residues. V gave up 8 bases and J gave up 4 bases; unmatched junction bases: 5. This chain's CDR3 is CASSGTSGDYNEQFF. In nucleotides, the CDR3 is TGTGCCAGCTCCGGGACTAGCGGGGATTACAATGAGCAGTTCTTC.

This clonotype was found a few times. CDR3 bases: TGTGCCACCTCCTTAGGCAGGGGGCGTGATAACTATGGCTACACCTTC. It is translated as CATSLGRGRDNYGYTF. V gene TRBV19 combines with J gene TRBJ1-2, with TRBD1 identical over 8 bases. The CDR3 contains 16 residues. The germline V gene encodes CDR1 LNHDA and CDR2 SQIVND (reference sequence). The J segment lost 1 base and the V segment lost 10 bases, leaving 14 bases of the junction unmatched.

This clonotype has at least ten counts. The rearrangement links TRBV24-1 to TRBJ2-1, with TRBD1 as a possible D gene (8 bases). This CDR3 contains 20 residues. V was cut by 9 bases and J by 4 bases, with 33 bases left in between. Germline V gene lookup returns CDR1 KGHDR and CDR2 SFDVKD. This chain's CDR3 is CATARGSGATGGGIYNEQFF. CDR3 nucleotide sequence: TGTGCCACCGCCCGTGGCTCGGGGGCCACAGGGGGGGGGATATACAATGAGCAGTTCTTC.

This clonotype appeared once. Being one base from a much bigger clone, this may be a read error. The V gene is TRBV5-1, the J gene TRBJ2-3; 11 bases match TRBD2. There are 20 residues in the CDR3. Germline V gene data show CDR1 as SGHRS and CDR2 as YFSETQ. In DNA form, the CDR3 reads TGCGCCAGCAGCCTCGTAATCGCCCCTAGCGGGAGGTCGAACACAGTTACGCAGTATTTT. Amino acid sequence: CASSLVIAPSGRSNTVTQYF.

The V gene is TRBV19, the J gene TRBJ2-3; perhaps D is TRBD1 or TRBD2 (5 bases each). With 3 bases removed from V and 5 bases from J, the gap between germline ends came to 12 bases. Looked up from germline, CDR1 is LNHDA and CDR2 is SQIVND (reference sequence). CDR3 size: 14 residues. DNA of the CDR3: TGTGCCAGTAGTATGGGCCGGGACGGAGATACGCAGTATTTT. It specifies CASSMGRDGDTQYF. Based on the CDR3 plus reference TRBV19 and TRBJ2-3, the full variable domain is DGGITQSPKYLFRKEGQNVTLSCEQNLNHDAMYWYRQDPGQGLRLIYYSQIVNDFQKGDIAEGYSVSREKKESFPLTVTSAQKNPTAFYLCASSMGRDGDTQYFGPGTRLTVL.

A few counts support this clonotype. The chain is built from TRBV19 and TRBJ1-1; a possible D gene is TRBD1 (6 bases). V lost 2 bases to trimming and J lost 4 bases, with 11 bases between them. CDR3 size: 14 residues. Germline lookup yields CDR1 LNHDA and CDR2 SQIVND (reference sequence). The CDR3 DNA is TGTGCCAGTAGTATAAGGGGGATGAGCACTGAAGCTTTCTTT. It is translated as CASSIRGMSTEAFF.

The sample holds a few counts of this clonotype. At one boundary the junction diverges from the germline segment, which might be a read error. The J gene is TRBJ1-6, the V gene TRBV5-3; 9 bases line up with TRBD1. TRBV5-3 counts as an open reading frame of uncertain function. CDR3 length equals 14 residues. The DNA of the CDR3 is TGTGCCAGCAGCTGGACAGGGGTAGGCTCACCCCTCCACTTT. Translated: CASSWTGVGSPLHF.

This clonotype was counted ten times or more. V usage is TRBV24-1 and J usage is TRBJ2-2; D remains ambiguous. CDR1 is KGHDR and CDR2 is SFDVKD in the germline V gene. There are 13 residues in the CDR3. V lost 2 bases and J 4 bases, leaving 4 bases between the germline ends. The CDR3 nucleotides are TGTGCCACCAGTGATTGGACCACCGGGGAGCTGTTTTTT. Its protein product is CATSDWTTGELFF.

This clonotype came up a few times. The V and J genes are TRBV24-1 and TRBJ1-5; D not certain. Trimming removed 5 bases at V and 7 bases at J, with 20 bases between. The germline V gene has CDR1 KGHDR and CDR2 SFDVKD. The CDR3 length is 16 residues. The CDR3 DNA sequence: TGTGCCACCAGTGTATGTCCCCGAAAAGGGCACCAGCCCCAGCATTTT. Amino acid sequence: CATSVCPRKGHQPQHF.

This clonotype came up many times. The chain joins TRBV27 to TRBJ2-7; D not resolved. The ends were cut back, 5 bases at V and 0 bases at J, with 8 bases in the middle. The CDR3 contains 13 residues. Looked up from germline, CDR1 is MNHEY and CDR2 is SMNVEV (reference sequence). CDR3 loop: CASSRGVSYEQYF. The CDR3 DNA sequence: TGTGCCAGCAGTAGAGGAGTCTCCTACGAGCAGTACTTC.

This clonotype was seen a few times. This rearrangement joins TRBV4-3 to TRBJ1-1; the D is unclear. From germline, CDR1 is LGHNA and CDR2 YSLEER. Trimming left V 4 bases short and J 8 bases short, with 17 bases between. CDR3 length: 14 residues. The CDR3 loop is CASSPRARVLEAFF. CDR3 sequence (DNA): TGCGCCAGCAGCCCCCGGGCTCGGGTCTTAGAAGCTTTCTTT.

V is TRBV6-5 and J is TRBJ2-3, with D perhaps TRBD2 (5 bases). Germline lookup yields CDR1 MNHEY and CDR2 SVGAGI. This CDR3 comprises 13 residues. Trimming took off 11 bases at V and 4 bases at J, with 16 bases between the two ends. The CDR3 DNA reads TGTGCCCCCCCGACCGGGGATCCAGATACGCAGTATTTT. Protein: CAPPTGDPDTQYF.

The V call is TRBV29-1, the J call TRBJ2-1; D gene unclear. The CDR3 sequence is 13 residues long. Germline loops: CDR1 SQVTM, CDR2 ANQGSEA. V lost 4 bases to trimming and J lost 2 bases, with 9 bases between them. The CDR3 loop is CSVALGTYNEQFF. CDR3 DNA: TGCAGCGTTGCTCTCGGAACCTACAATGAGCAGTTCTTC.

The V call is TRBV4-1, the J call TRBJ2-2; D gene uncertain. The germline V gene encodes CDR1 MGHRA and CDR2 YSYEKL. The CDR3 is made up of 14 amino acids. The germline V and J ends were trimmed by 0 bases and 1 base, with 3 bases remaining between them. The CDR3 is CASSQDGNTGELFF. Written as DNA, the CDR3 is TGCGCCAGCAGCCAAGATGGGAACACCGGGGAGCTGTTTTTT.

This clonotype was seen once. A much bigger clone sits one base away, suggesting this may be a read error. The V gene is TRBV9, the J gene TRBJ1-1; D not certain. CDR1 is SGDLS, CDR2 YYNGEE, per germline. This CDR3 has 14 amino acids. This CDR3 is CASSFGEGFTVAFF. The CDR3 nucleotides read TGTGCCAGCAGCTTCGGGGAAGGGTTTACTGTAGCTTTCTTT.

This clonotype was counted a few times. This chain uses TRBV7-9 with TRBJ2-1; 8 bases line up with TRBD2. CDR1 SEHNR and CDR2 FQNEAQ come from the germline V gene (reference sequence). V dropped 4 bases and J dropped 0; count of bases not matched to a gene: 5. The CDR3 has 16 amino acids. Here the CDR3 reads CASSSQAGGSYNEQFF. CDR3 nucleotide sequence: TGTGCCAGCAGCTCCCAGGCGGGGGGCTCCTACAATGAGCAGTTCTTC.

To note about this clonotype: Possible read error: a much larger clone is one base away. This chain joins TRBV11-2 and TRBJ2-3, with 12 positions matching TRBD2. The V segment lost 10 bases and the J segment 5 bases; nucleotides outside the gene matches: 10. Looked up from germline, CDR1 is SGHAT and CDR2 is FQNNGV. The CDR3 sequence is 15 residues long. The CDR3 nucleotides are TGTGCCAACAGGCCTAGCGGGGGGGCCAAAGATACGCAGTATTTT. This codes for CANRPSGGAKDTQYF. Filled out from reference TRBV11-2 and TRBJ2-3, the complete variable domain reads EAGVAQSPRYKIIEKRQSVAFWCNPISGHATLYWYQQILGQGPKLLIQFQNNGVVDDSQLPKDRFSAERLKGVDSTLKIQPAKLEDSAVYLCANRPSGGAKDTQYFGPGTRLTVL.

This clonotype showed up just a few times. One end of the junction does not line up with germline, which may come from a read error. The V call is TRBV7-9, the J call TRBJ2-1; 7 bases map to TRBD2. Germline V gene data show CDR1 as SEHNR and CDR2 as FQNEAQ (reference sequence). CDR3 length: 14 residues. The CDR3 region has the DNA TGTGCCCTATATGGTACCCGGGACTACGATGAGCAGTTCTTC. Translation gives CALYGTRDYDEQFF.

The chain joins TRBV30 to TRBJ1-2, with D possibly being TRBD1 (6 bases). Trimming left V 2 bases short and J 5 bases short, with 18 bases between. Germline lookup yields CDR1 GTSNPN and CDR2 SVGIG (reference sequence). The CDR3 totals 15 residues. DNA for the CDR3: TGTGCCTGGAGTCCCCGCGGGGGGCCTTTTTATGGCTACACCTTC. Amino acids: CAWSPRGGPFYGYTF.

Worth noting for this clonotype: Given a much more abundant clone one base away, this may be a read error. This sequence joins TRBV15 and TRBJ2-3; perhaps TRBD2 as D (6 bases). Between the trimmed V and J ends, which lost 4 bases and 5 bases, there was a span of 13 bases. This CDR3 has 14 residues. Germline CDR1 reads LNHNV; CDR2 reads YYDKDF (reference sequence). The CDR3 reads CATSTLASVDTQYF. The CDR3, as DNA: TGTGCCACCAGCACCCTAGCGTCCGTAGATACGCAGTATTTT.

The chain is built from TRBV6-5 and TRBJ2-2, with no clear D. The V end was cut by 1 base, the J end by 7 bases, with 7 bases between. The germline V gene has CDR1 MNHEY and CDR2 SVGAGI. The CDR3 length is 13 residues. CDR3 DNA sequence: TGTGCCAGCAGTTACTTGAGAGTCGGGGAGCTGTTTTTT. Translating gives CASSYLRVGELFF.

In the case of this clonotype: One junction end disagrees with the germline gene, perhaps due to a read error. The CDR3 coding sequence is TGCGCCACCAGCCAAGATTATCGGGAAGGGTTTCAGCCCCAGCATTTT. This codes for CATSQDYREGFQPQHF. This sequence joins TRBV4-1 and TRBJ1-5; unclear D gene. Germline lookup yields CDR1 MGHRA and CDR2 YSYEKL. The CDR3 has 16 residues.